This T cell receptor (beta chain) was sequenced for a study of human thymus T cells. Clones were read by immunoSEQ multiplex PCR, and TCRdb kept only the in-frame ones, dropping some. The sample holds over 35,000 clones; 90% to 95% are singletons and the top ten take more than 0.1%. Between the trimmed V and J ends, which lost 1 base and 2 bases, there was a span of 2 bases. From germline, CDR1 is SGHRS and CDR2 YFSETQ. CDR3 size: 12 residues. V is TRBV5-1 and J is TRBJ2-3; D ambiguous. The TCR originated in a boy under two years old with a congenital heart defect but otherwise immunologically healthy. Sequenced input: blood. This CDR3 is CASSLHTDTQYF. Written as DNA, the CDR3 is TGCGCCAGCAGCTTGCACACAGATACGCAGTATTTT.